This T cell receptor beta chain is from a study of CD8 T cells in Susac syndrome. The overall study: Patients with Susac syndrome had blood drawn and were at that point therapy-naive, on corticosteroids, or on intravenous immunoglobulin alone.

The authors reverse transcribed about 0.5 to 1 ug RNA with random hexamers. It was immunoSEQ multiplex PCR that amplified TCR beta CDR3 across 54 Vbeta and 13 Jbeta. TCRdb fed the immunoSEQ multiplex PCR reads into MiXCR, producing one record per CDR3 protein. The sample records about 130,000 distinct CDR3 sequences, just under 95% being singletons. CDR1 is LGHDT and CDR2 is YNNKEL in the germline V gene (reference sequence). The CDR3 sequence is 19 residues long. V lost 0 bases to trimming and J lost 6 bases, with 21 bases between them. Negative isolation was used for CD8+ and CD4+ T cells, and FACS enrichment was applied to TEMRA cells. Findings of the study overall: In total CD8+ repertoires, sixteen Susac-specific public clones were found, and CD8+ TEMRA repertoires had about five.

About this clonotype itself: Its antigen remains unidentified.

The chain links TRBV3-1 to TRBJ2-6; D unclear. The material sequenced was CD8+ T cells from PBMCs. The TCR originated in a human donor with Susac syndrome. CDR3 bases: TGTGCCAGCAGCCAAGATCCTCAGGTGCCGGCTCTCTCGGCCAACGTCCTGACTTTC. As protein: CASSQDPQVPALSANVLTF.